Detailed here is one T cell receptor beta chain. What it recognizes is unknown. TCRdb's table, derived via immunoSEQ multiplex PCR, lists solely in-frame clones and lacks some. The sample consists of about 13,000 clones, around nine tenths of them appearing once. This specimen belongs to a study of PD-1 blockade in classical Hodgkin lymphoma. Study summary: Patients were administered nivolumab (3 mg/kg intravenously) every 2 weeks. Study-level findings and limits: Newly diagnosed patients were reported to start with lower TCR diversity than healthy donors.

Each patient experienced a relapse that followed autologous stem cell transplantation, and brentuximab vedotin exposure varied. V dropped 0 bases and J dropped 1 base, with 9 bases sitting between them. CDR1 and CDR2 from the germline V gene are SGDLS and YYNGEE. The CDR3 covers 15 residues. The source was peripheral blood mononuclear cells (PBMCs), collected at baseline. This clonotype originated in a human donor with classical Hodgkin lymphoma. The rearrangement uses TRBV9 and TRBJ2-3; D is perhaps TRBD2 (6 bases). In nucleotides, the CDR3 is TGTGCCAGCAGCGTAGAAGGGACTCGCACAGATACGCAGTATTTT. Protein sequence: CASSVEGTRTDTQYF. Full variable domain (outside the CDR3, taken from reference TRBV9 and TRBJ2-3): DSGVTQTPKHLITATGQRVTLRCSPRSGDLSVYWYQQSLDQGLQFLIQYYNGEERAKGNILERFSAQQFPDLHSELNLSSLELGDSALYFCASSVEGTRTDTQYFGPGTRLTVL.